The entry below describes one T cell receptor (beta chain). Antigen unknown. The record originates from a study of shared clonotypes between healthy human individuals. Method: immunoSEQ multiplex PCR; TCRdb's copy keeps in-frame clones and lacks some. The table records approximately 720,000 clones, more than 70% of them present only once. General study results and limits: Of the naive CD4 clonotypes, around 4.9% were shared across a few donors.

Trimming stripped 10 bases from V and 5 bases from J, with 6 bases between. Germline V CDR1 and CDR2: MNHNY, SVGAGI (reference sequence). The CDR3 loop spans 9 amino acids. The sample taken for sequencing was memory CD4+ T cells sorted from blood. Subset specified: CD45RA-negative fraction. The clonotype comes from a woman aged 30 to 39 in good health. The rearrangement uses TRBV6-6 and TRBJ2-7, with D uncertain. The CDR3 spells CATRHEQYF. In DNA form, the CDR3 reads TGTGCCACCCGCCACGAGCAGTACTTC.